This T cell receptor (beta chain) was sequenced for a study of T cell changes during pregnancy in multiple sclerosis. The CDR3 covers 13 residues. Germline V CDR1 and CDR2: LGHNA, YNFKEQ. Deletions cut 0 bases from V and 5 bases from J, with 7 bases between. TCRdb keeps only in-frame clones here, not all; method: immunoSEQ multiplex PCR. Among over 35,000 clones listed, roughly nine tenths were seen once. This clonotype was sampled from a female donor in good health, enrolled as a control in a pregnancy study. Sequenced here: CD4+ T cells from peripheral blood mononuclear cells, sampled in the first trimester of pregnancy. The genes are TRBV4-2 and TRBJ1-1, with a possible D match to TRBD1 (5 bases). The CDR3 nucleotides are TGTGCCAGCAGCCAAGACGACAGAACTGAAGCTTTCTTT. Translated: CASSQDDRTEAFF.